The TCR beta chain under discussion was sequenced for a study of OX40 agonist ivuxolimab in advanced cancers. Generated by immunoSEQ multiplex PCR, the TCRdb table keeps only in-frame clones and is missing some. The sample has tens of thousands of clones, around 89% seen once. Germline V gene data show CDR1 as MGHDK and CDR2 as SYGVNS. Trimming took off 9 bases at V and 0 bases at J, with 11 bases between the two ends. The CDR3 runs 13 residues. This sequence was found in an adult with an advanced solid tumor such as melanoma, head and neck, liver or kidney cancer. The chain links TRBV25-1 to TRBJ1-1; tentative D call: TRBD1 (6 bases). The sequenced sample was CD4+ or CD8+ T cells sorted from blood, obtained in a trial of the OX40 agonist ivuxolimab. The CDR3 loop is CASKTGLNTEAFF. The CDR3 region has the DNA TGTGCCAGTAAGACAGGTTTGAACACTGAAGCTTTCTTT.